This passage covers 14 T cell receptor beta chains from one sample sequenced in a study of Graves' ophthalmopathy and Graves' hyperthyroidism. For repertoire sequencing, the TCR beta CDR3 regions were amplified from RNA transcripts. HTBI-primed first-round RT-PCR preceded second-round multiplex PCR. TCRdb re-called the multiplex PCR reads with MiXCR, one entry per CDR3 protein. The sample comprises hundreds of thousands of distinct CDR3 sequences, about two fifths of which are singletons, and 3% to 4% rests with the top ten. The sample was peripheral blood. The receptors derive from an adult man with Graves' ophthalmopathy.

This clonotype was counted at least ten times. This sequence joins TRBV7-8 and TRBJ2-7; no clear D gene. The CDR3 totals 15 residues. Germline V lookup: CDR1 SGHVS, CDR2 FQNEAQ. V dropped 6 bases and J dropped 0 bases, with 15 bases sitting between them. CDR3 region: CASSSLSVISYEQYF. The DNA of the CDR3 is TGTGCCAGCAGTTCCCTATCCGTCATCTCCTACGAGCAGTACTTC.

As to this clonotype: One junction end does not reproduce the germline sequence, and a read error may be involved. CDR3 coding DNA: TGTGCCAGCAGTTTAACTGGCCACGAGCAGTACTTC. It translates to CASSLTGHEQYF. The V and J genes are TRBV10-3 and TRBJ2-7; D is ambiguous. CDR3 length: 12 amino acids. From germline, CDR1 is ENHRY and CDR2 SYGVKD.

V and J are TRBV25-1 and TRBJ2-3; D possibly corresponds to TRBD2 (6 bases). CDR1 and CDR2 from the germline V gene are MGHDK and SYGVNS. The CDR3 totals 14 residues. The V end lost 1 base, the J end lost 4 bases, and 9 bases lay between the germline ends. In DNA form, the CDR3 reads TGTGCCAGCAGTGAATCGGTAGCGGCAGATACGCAGTATTTT. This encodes CASSESVAADTQYF.

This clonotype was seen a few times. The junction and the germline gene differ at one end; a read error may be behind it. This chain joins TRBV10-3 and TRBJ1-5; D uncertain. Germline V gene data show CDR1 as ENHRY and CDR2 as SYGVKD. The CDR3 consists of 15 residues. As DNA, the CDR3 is TGTGCCAGCAGTTACAGAGAATATAGCAATCAGCCCCAGCATTTT. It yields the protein CASSYREYSNQPQHF.

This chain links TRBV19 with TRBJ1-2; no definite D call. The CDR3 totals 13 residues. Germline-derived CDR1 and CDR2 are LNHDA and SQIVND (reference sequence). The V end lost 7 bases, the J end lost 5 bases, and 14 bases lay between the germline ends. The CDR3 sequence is CASKDGPDYGYTF. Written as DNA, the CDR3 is TGTGCCAGTAAGGATGGCCCAGATTATGGCTACACCTTC.

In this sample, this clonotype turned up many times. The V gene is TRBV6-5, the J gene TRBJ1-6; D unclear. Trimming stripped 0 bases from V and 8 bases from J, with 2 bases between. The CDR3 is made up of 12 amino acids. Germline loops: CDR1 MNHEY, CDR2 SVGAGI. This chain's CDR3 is CASSYSDSPLHF. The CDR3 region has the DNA TGTGCCAGCAGTTACTCGGATTCACCCCTCCACTTT.

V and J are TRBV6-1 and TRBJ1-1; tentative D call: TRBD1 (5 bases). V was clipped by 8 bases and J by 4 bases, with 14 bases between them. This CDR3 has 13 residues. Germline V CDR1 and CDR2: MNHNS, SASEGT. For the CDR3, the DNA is TGTGCCAGCCGGGACTCAAGGGGCACTGAAGCTTTCTTT. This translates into CASRDSRGTEAFF.

The CDR3 coding sequence is TGTGCCAGCAGCTTAGACTCAGACACTGAAGCTTTCTTT. This sequence encodes CASSLDSDTEAFF. The chain joins TRBV11-2 to TRBJ1-1; D gene unclear. The V and J ends lost 0 bases and 3 bases respectively, with 5 bases between them. The CDR3 extends over 13 amino acids. CDR1 is SGHAT and CDR2 is FQNNGV in the germline V gene.

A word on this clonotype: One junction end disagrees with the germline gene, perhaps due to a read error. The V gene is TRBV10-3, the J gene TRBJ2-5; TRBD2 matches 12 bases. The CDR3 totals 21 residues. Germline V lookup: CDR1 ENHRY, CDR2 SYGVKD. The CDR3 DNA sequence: TGTGCCAGCAGTGAATGGGCGTGGGCTAGCGGGAGGGAAGGACTCCAAGAGACCCAGTACTTC. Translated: CASSEWAWASGREGLQETQYF.

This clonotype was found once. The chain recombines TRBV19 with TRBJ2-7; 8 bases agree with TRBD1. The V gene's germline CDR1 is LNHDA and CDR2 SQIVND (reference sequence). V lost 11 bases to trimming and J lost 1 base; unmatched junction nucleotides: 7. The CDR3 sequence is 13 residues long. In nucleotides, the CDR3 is TGTGCCGGAGCCCAGGGGGCGTCCTACGAGCAGTACTTC. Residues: CAGAQGASYEQYF.

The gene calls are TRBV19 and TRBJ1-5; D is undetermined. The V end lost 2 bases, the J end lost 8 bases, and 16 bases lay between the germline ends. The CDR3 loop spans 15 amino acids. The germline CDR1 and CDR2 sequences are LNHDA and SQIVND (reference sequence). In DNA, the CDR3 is TGTGCCAGTAGTATACACCGCCCGGAGACTAAGCCCCAGCATTTT. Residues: CASSIHRPETKPQHF.

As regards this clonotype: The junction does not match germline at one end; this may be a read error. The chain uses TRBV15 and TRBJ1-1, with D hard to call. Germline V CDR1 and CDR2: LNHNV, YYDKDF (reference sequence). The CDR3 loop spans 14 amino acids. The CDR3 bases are TGTGCCACTAGCAGAGAGCTCCTGAACACTGAAGCTTTCTTT. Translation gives CATSRELLNTEAFF.

The CDR3 DNA reads as TGTGCCAGCACCCGGACAGGGAATGAAAAACTGTTTTTT. This sequence encodes CASTRTGNEKLFF. The chain uses TRBV25-1 and TRBJ1-4, with TRBD1 matching 8 bases. After removal of 7 bases from V and 5 bases from J, the junction contained 3 bases not matched to a gene. Germline V lookup: CDR1 MGHDK, CDR2 SYGVNS. The CDR3 consists of 13 residues.

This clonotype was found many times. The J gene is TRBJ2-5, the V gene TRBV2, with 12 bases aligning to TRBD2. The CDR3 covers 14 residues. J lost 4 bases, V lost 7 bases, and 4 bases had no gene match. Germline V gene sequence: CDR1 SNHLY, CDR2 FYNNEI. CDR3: CASNPSGGGETQYF. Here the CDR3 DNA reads TGTGCCAGCAATCCTAGCGGGGGGGGAGAGACCCAGTACTTC. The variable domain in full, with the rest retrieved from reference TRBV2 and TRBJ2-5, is EPEVTQTPSHQVTQMGQEVILRCVPISNHLYFYWYRQILGQKVEFLVSFYNNEISEKSEIFDDQFSVERPDGSNFTLKIRSTKLEDSAMYFCASNPSGGGETQYFGPGTRLLVL.